Each of the 16 T cell receptor beta chains below was sequenced from the same sample in a study of T cell changes during pregnancy in multiple sclerosis. Only in-frame clones appear in the TCRdb table, and some are missing; sequencing was by immunoSEQ multiplex PCR. The repertoire holds 120,000 or so clones, around 93% seen once, with 6.2% in the top ten. The sequences come from peripheral blood, collected before pregnancy. The receptors were gathered from a female donor with multiple sclerosis, enrolled in a pregnancy study.

The rearrangement links TRBV6-5 to TRBJ1-1; D perhaps matches TRBD1 (6 bases). The CDR3 has 14 amino acids. Germline lookup yields CDR1 MNHEY and CDR2 SVGAGI. V dropped 9 bases and J dropped 1 base, with 15 bases sitting between them. CDR3 nucleotides: TGTGCCAGTTGGGGGCGTTTACCGAACACTGAAGCTTTCTTT. Its translation is CASWGRLPNTEAFF.

The DNA for the CDR3 is TGTGCTAGTGGTTTGGTAATGGGCAGGGCGAGCAATCAGCCCCAGCATTTT. It encodes CASGLVMGRASNQPQHF. The V gene is TRBV12-5, the J gene TRBJ1-5; D perhaps matches TRBD1 (5 bases). In germline, CDR1 is LGHNT, CDR2 FRNRAP. There are 17 residues in the CDR3. The ends were cut back, 0 bases at V and 1 base at J, with 13 bases in the middle.

This chain uses TRBV28 with TRBJ1-1; TRBD1 aligns across 8 bases. The CDR3 covers 16 residues. The germline CDR1 and CDR2 sequences are MDHEN and SYDVKM. Trimming took 5 bases from V and 3 from J; bases not matched to a gene: 11. CDR3: CASSPPRTGRDTEAFF. Written as DNA, the CDR3 is TGTGCCAGCAGTCCACCCCGGACAGGGCGGGACACTGAAGCTTTCTTT.

The V gene is TRBV19, the J gene TRBJ1-5; tentatively, D is TRBD1 (5 bases). In germline, CDR1 is LNHDA, CDR2 SQIVND (reference sequence). Trimming removed 8 bases at V and 3 bases at J, with 8 bases between. The CDR3 is made up of 12 amino acids. CDR3 sequence (DNA): TGTGCCAGTGCAGGGTTCAATCAGCCCCAGCATTTT. This codes for CASAGFNQPQHF.

The chain couples TRBV5-1 to TRBJ1-1, with a possible D match to TRBD1 (5 bases). Trimming pared 0 bases from V and 1 base from J, leaving 10 bases between. This CDR3 has 15 residues. Looked up from germline, CDR1 is SGHRS and CDR2 is YFSETQ. The CDR3 sequence: CASSLVGGQNTEAFF. The DNA of the CDR3 is TGCGCCAGCAGCTTGGTCGGGGGTCAGAACACTGAAGCTTTCTTT.

The rearrangement uses TRBV7-8 and TRBJ1-2; D not certain. The germline V gene has CDR1 SGHVS and CDR2 FQNEAQ. The V gene lost 5 bases and the J gene lost 0 bases, with 16 bases spanning the gap. The CDR3 totals 16 residues. CDR3 sequence: CASSKESGWANYGYTF. The CDR3 nucleotides read TGTGCCAGCAGCAAAGAGTCGGGATGGGCTAACTATGGCTACACCTTC.

The count of this clone is one. The rearrangement joins TRBV11-2 to TRBJ2-2, with 7 bases aligning to TRBD2. From germline, CDR1 is SGHAT and CDR2 FQNNGV. The CDR3 is 15 amino acids. Germline trimming cut 1 base from V and 1 base from J; bases unmatched to any gene: 0. CDR3 in DNA: TGTGCCAGCAGCTTAGTAGCGGGGAACACCGGGGAGCTGTTTTTT. This codes for CASSLVAGNTGELFF. Together with reference TRBV11-2 and TRBJ2-2, the CDR3 gives the full variable domain: EAGVAQSPRYKIIEKRQSVAFWCNPISGHATLYWYQQILGQGPKLLIQFQNNGVVDDSQLPKDRFSAERLKGVDSTLKIQPAKLEDSAVYLCASSLVAGNTGELFFGEGSRLTVL.

The chain links TRBV2 to TRBJ2-6; D unresolved. CDR1 and CDR2 from the germline V gene are SNHLY and FYNNEI. Between the trimmed V and J ends, which lost 8 bases and 11 bases, there was a span of 7 bases. The CDR3 has 10 amino acids. CDR3 DNA sequence: TGTGCCAGCGGAGACGACGTCCTGACTTTC. Translating gives CASGDDVLTF.

This chain links TRBV30 with TRBJ2-3; 10 bases are a match to TRBD2. The CDR3 totals 15 residues. With 1 base clipped from V and 2 bases from J, the junction kept 3 bases outside the gene matches. The germline CDR1 and CDR2 sequences are GTSNPN and SVGIG (reference sequence). CDR3 region: CAWSGTSGYTDTQYF. CDR3 nucleotide sequence: TGTGCCTGGAGTGGGACTAGCGGATACACAGATACGCAGTATTTT.

This rearrangement joins TRBV4-1 to TRBJ2-5; the D gene is possibly TRBD2 (5 bases). V lost 4 bases and J lost 4, with 25 bases in between. CDR1 is MGHRA, CDR2 YSYEKL, per germline. The CDR3 contains 18 residues. Here the CDR3 reads CASSLFPPEGSLGETQYF. The CDR3 region has the DNA TGCGCCAGCAGCCTGTTCCCCCCCGAGGGCTCGCTAGGAGAGACCCAGTACTTC.

The chain is built from TRBV7-2 and TRBJ1-6, with 7 bases aligning to TRBD1. V shed 6 bases, J shed 8 bases, and the junction held 7 bases outside the gene matches. The germline gives CDR1 SGHTA, CDR2 FQGNSA. The CDR3 is made up of 14 amino acids. CDR3 nucleotide sequence: TGTGCCAGCAGTATAGGGACAGCACATTCACCCCTCCACTTT. Protein: CASSIGTAHSPLHF.

The rearrangement uses TRBV28 and TRBJ2-5; a weak D match, TRBD1 (6 bases). Trimming took 4 bases from V and 2 from J, leaving 17 bases between them. Germline CDR1 is MDHEN and CDR2 is SYDVKM. CDR3 length equals 16 residues. The DNA for the CDR3 is TGTGCCAGCAGTTCACAGGGACGTACAGGGCAAGAGACCCAGTACTTC. Its translation is CASSSQGRTGQETQYF.

This chain uses TRBV7-6 with TRBJ1-4; 9 bases map to TRBD1. Germline CDR1 and CDR2: SGHVS and FNYEAQ. J gave up 7 bases and V 4 bases, and 4 bases lay outside the gene matches. There are 14 residues in the CDR3. CDR3 coding DNA: TGTGCCAGCAGCTCGGGACAGGGTGGTGAAAAACTGTTTTTT. This codes for CASSSGQGGEKLFF.

This sequence joins TRBV30 and TRBJ1-5, with 10 bases aligning to TRBD1. Germline-derived CDR1 and CDR2 are GTSNPN and SVGIG (reference sequence). The CDR3 spans 16 residues. The V gene end was trimmed by 1 base and the J gene end by 4 bases; junction bases not matched to a gene: 7. The CDR3 DNA is TGTGCCTGGAGTGCCGGGACAGGGGAAAGAAATCAGCCCCAGCATTTT. Its protein is CAWSAGTGERNQPQHF. The whole variable domain, remainder taken from reference TRBV30 and TRBJ1-5, is SQTIHQWPATLVQPVGSPLSLECTVEGTSNPNLYWYRQAAGRGLQLLFYSVGIGQISSEVPQNLSASRPQDRQFILSSKKLLLSDSGFYLCAWSAGTGERNQPQHFGDGTRLSIL.

The chain employs TRBV6-1 and TRBJ2-7; maybe TRBD1 (6 bases). Trimming shortened V by 4 bases and J by 0 bases, and 10 bases separated the two germline ends. Germline V gives CDR1 MNHNS, CDR2 SASEGT. The CDR3 covers 14 residues. The CDR3 loop is CASSGQVNSYEQYF. As DNA, the CDR3 is TGTGCCAGCAGTGGACAGGTCAACTCCTACGAGCAGTACTTC.

Of note for this clone: In the same sample, other DNA sequences code for this CDR3. The chain links TRBV14 to TRBJ2-3; D might be TRBD2 (5 bases). V lost 4 bases and J lost 2, with 10 bases in between. The CDR3 extends over 14 amino acids. Germline CDR1 SGHDN, CDR2 FVKESK. This CDR3 reads CASSLIRDTDTQYF. The CDR3 coding sequence is TGTGCCAGCAGCCTCATCCGGGACACAGATACGCAGTATTTT. Looking up the rest from reference TRBV14 and TRBJ2-3 gives the full variable domain: EAGVTQFPSHSVIEKGQTVTLRCDPISGHDNLYWYRRVMGKEIKFLLHFVKESKQDESGMPNNRFLAERTGGTYSTLKVQPAELEDSGVYFCASSLIRDTDTQYFGPGTRLTVL.